This record looks at one T cell receptor beta chain sequence and its context. Clones were read by immunoSEQ multiplex PCR, and TCRdb kept only the in-frame ones, dropping some. The sample has about 420,000 clones, 70% to 90% seen once. The CDR3 consists of 14 residues. V lost 4 bases to trimming and J lost 5 bases; unmatched junction nucleotides: 6. CDR1 and CDR2 from the germline V gene are SGHAT and FQNNGV. This specimen comes from a study of blood T cell repertoires in COVID-19. V gene TRBV11-2 combines with J gene TRBJ2-7; TRBD2 matches at 9 bases. The sample was peripheral blood. The source of this sequence is a man between 18 and 29 years old with COVID-19, enrolled during active disease. CDR3 bases: TGTGCCAGCAGCTCAGGCGGGGGGGCCGACGAGCAGTACTTC. This translates into CASSSGGGADEQYF.